Following are 5 T cell receptor beta chains from one sample sequenced in a study of T cell clonality in common variable immunodeficiency. Using immunoSEQ multiplex PCR, the repertoire was profiled, and TCRdb retains in-frame clones only, with some absent. This sample has about 42,000 clones, each found more than once. Sequencing input: peripheral blood mononuclear cells. The receptors shown here come from a person aged 18 to 75 in good health.

This clone came up many times. The CDR3 end falls 3 residues outside the read, so it is completed with the germline J gene. The chain has TRBV7-2 and TRBJ2-7; D unclear. The CDR3 is 15 amino acids. V shed 1 base and J shed 2 bases, with 12 bases lying between them. Looked up from germline, CDR1 is SGHTA and CDR2 is FQGNSA. The chain's CDR3 is CASSLGLVQTYEQYF. Incomplete CDR3 DNA: TGTGCCAGCAGCTTAGGCCTGGTACAGACCTACGAG.

This clone was observed many times. The CDR3 end lies 3 residues beyond the end of the read and is filled in from the germline J gene. The rearrangement joins TRBV5-1 to TRBJ1-4, with D possibly being TRBD1 (6 bases). Between the trimmed V and J ends, which lost 4 bases and 8 bases, there was a span of 15 bases. The germline V gene encodes CDR1 SGHRS and CDR2 YFSETQ. CDR3 length: 14 residues. The sequenced part of the CDR3 DNA is TGCGCCAGCAGCCTTAGACAGGAGGGAGAAAAA. Protein: CASSLRQEGEK. The entire CDR3 is CASSLRQEGEKLFF.

This clone came up many times. The read terminates 3 residues before the CDR3 end, so the remaining end is supplied by the germline J gene. This chain uses TRBV20-1 with TRBJ2-2; TRBD2 matches 10 bases. The CDR3 extends over 15 amino acids. Looked up from germline, CDR1 is DFQATT and CDR2 is SNEGSKA (reference sequence). Trimming removed 6 bases from V and 4 bases from J; junction bases left unmatched: 8. CDR3 bases read: TGCAGTGCAACGGATAGCGGGAGGCGCACCGGGGAG. Its translation is CSATDSGRRTGE. The whole CDR3 is CSATDSGRRTGELFF.

This clone came up many times. The DNA ends 3 residues before the CDR3 does, and the rest of the CDR3 is filled in from the germline J gene. The genes are TRBV20-1 and TRBJ2-5, with TRBD2 matching over 7 bases. V lost 0 bases to trimming and J lost 3 bases; unmatched junction nucleotides: 10. The CDR3 is 16 amino acids. The V gene's germline CDR1 is DFQATT and CDR2 SNEGSKA (reference sequence). The CDR3 reads CSARDAASGEKETQYF. The DNA read from the CDR3 is TGCAGTGCTAGAGATGCGGCTAGCGGCGAAAAAGAGACC.

This clone occurred many times. Coverage ceases 3 residues before the CDR3 finishes, and the germline J gene fills in the end. The chain links TRBV5-1 to TRBJ2-7, with 7 positions matching TRBD2. The V and J ends lost 0 bases and 5 bases, in that order; junction bases with no gene match: 11. Per germline, CDR1 SGHRS and CDR2 YFSETQ. The CDR3 consists of 16 residues. CDR3 protein: CASSLASLAAVDEQYF. CDR3 bases read: TGCGCCAGCAGCTTGGCATCTCTAGCGGCAGTAGACGAG.